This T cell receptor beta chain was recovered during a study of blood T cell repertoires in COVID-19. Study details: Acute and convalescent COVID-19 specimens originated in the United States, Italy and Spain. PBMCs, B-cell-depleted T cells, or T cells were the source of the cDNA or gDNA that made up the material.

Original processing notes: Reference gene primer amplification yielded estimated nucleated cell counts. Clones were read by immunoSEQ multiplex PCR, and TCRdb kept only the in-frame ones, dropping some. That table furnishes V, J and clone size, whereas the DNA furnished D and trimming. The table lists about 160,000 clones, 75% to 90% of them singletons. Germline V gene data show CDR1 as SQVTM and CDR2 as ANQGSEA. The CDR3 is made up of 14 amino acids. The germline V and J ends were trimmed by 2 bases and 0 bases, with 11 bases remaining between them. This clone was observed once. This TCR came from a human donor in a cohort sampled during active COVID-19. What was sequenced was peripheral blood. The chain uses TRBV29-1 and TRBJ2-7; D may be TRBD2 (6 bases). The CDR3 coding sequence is TGCAGCGTTGAACGGAGGCGGGACTCCTACGAGCAGTACTTC. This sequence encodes CSVERRRDSYEQYF.